The sequence of this TCR beta chain was determined in a study of tumor and adjacent non-tumor tissue in lung cancer. Turning to the study itself: There were about twelve adenocarcinoma, a couple of squamous cell carcinoma and 1 small cell lung cancer cases. Study-level findings and limits: Significantly higher TCR diversity was found in tumor than normal lung. Top 100 clones took a larger repertoire share in normal lung.

The library came from three nested PCR rounds adapted from ARM-PCR protocols. MiXCR, applied by TCRdb to the multiplex PCR reads, yields one record per CDR3 protein. The table has approximately 100,000 distinct CDR3 sequences, roughly 75% seen once; the top ten hold roughly 35%. This clonotype has a count of ten or more. Its matching antigen is unknown. No cell sorting was done before RNA was extracted from the tissue. This CDR3 is 16 amino acids long. V lost 5 bases and J 1 base, leaving 12 bases between the germline ends. V gene TRBV12-3 or TRBV12-4 combines with J gene TRBJ2-6; D is possibly TRBD2 (6 bases). Sequencing input: lung tumor tissue. The TCR originated in an older woman with non-small cell lung cancer. The CDR3 nucleotides are TGTGCCAGCAGTCCCCCACGGGGGTCTGGGGCCAACGTCCTGACTTTC. Encoded protein: CASSPPRGSGANVLTF.